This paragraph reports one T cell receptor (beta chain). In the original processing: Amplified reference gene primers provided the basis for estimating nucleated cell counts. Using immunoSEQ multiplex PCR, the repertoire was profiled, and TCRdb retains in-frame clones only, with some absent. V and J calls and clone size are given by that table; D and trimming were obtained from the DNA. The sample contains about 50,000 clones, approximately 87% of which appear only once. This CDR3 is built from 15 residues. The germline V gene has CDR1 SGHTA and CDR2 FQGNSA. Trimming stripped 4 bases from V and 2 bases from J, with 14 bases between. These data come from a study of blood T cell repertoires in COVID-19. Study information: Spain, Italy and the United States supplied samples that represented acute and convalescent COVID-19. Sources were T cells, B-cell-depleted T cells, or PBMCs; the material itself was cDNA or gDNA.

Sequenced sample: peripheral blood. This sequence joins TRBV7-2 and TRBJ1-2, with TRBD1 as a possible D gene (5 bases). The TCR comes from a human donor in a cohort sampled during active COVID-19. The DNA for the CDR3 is TGTGCCAGCAGCTCCGGCGGGACGCTGAACTATGGCTACACCTTC. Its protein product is CASSSGGTLNYGYTF.